The rows below give T cell receptor beta chains drawn from one sample of a study of cytomegalovirus exposure and HLA in healthy donors. Sequencing was performed with immunoSEQ multiplex PCR; in TCRdb, only in-frame clones are kept and a portion is missing. The table records 200,000 to 250,000 clones, about 80% of them present only once. Sequenced material: PBMCs. The receptors derive from a man in his late teens or twenties in good health and CMV-seronegative. Both conserved end residues are part of each CDR3. A D gene is named only where the DNA matches it firmly. The size field is filled for only some rows; it gives once, few, many or a size class.

clone_size: .
v_call: TRBV7-9
d_call: TRBD1
j_call: TRBJ1-2
cdr3_aa: CASSLGQGGGYTF
cdr3_nt: TGTGCCAGCAGCCTGGGACAGGGGGGTGGCTACACCTTC

clone_size: .
v_call: TRBV11-1
d_call: .
j_call: TRBJ2-5
cdr3_aa: CASSPPGVQETQYF
cdr3_nt: TGTGCCAGCAGCCCCCCGGGGGTCCAAGAGACCCAGTACTTC

clone_size: .
v_call: TRBV7-9
d_call: TRBD2
j_call: TRBJ2-1
cdr3_aa: CASSFFGGTTHNEQFF
cdr3_nt: TGTGCCAGCAGCTTTTTCGGGGGGACCACCCACAATGAGCAGTTCTTC

clone_size: .
v_call: TRBV7-9
d_call: TRBD1
j_call: TRBJ1-6
cdr3_aa: CASSPGDRRSPLHF
cdr3_nt: TGTGCCAGCAGCCCTGGGGACAGGAGATCACCCCTCCACTTT

clone_size: .
v_call: TRBV9
d_call: .
j_call: TRBJ2-5
cdr3_aa: CASSVAGLQETQYF
cdr3_nt: TGTGCCAGCAGCGTAGCAGGGTTACAAGAGACCCAGTACTTC

clone_size: .
v_call: TRBV27
d_call: TRBD1
j_call: TRBJ2-5
cdr3_aa: CASSSDREKETQYF
cdr3_nt: TGTGCCAGCAGTTCAGACAGGGAAAAAGAGACCCAGTACTTC

clone_size: once
v_call: TRBV9
d_call: .
j_call: TRBJ2-3
cdr3_aa: CASSVGASTDTQYF
cdr3_nt: TGTGCCAGCAGCGTAGGGGCGAGCACAGATACGCAGTATTTT

clone_size: few
v_call: TRBV7-9
d_call: TRBD2
j_call: TRBJ2-5
cdr3_aa: CASSGWRTSGSQETQYF
cdr3_nt: TGTGCCAGCAGCGGGTGGAGGACTAGCGGGTCACAAGAGACCCAGTACTTC

clone_size: once
v_call: TRBV19
d_call: .
j_call: TRBJ2-6
cdr3_aa: CASSKPGSPTNVLTF
cdr3_nt: TGTGCCAGTAGTAAGCCCGGGAGTCCTACCAACGTCCTGACTTTC

clone_size: .
v_call: TRBV5-4
d_call: .
j_call: TRBJ1-2
cdr3_aa: CASSFPANYGYTF
cdr3_nt: TGTGCCAGCAGCTTTCCAGCTAACTATGGCTACACCTTC

clone_size: .
v_call: TRBV9
d_call: TRBD1
j_call: TRBJ1-2
cdr3_aa: CASSVDLGQGVDGYTF
cdr3_nt: TGTGCCAGCAGCGTAGATCTCGGACAGGGGGTAGATGGCTACACCTTC

clone_size: .
v_call: TRBV6-1
d_call: .
j_call: TRBJ1-1
cdr3_aa: CASSAQDYNTEAFF
cdr3_nt: TGTGCCAGCAGTGCCCAGGATTACAACACTGAAGCTTTCTTT

clone_size: .
v_call: TRBV30
d_call: .
j_call: TRBJ1-3
cdr3_aa: CAWSISGSLSGNTIYF
cdr3_nt: TGTGCCTGGAGTATATCCGGGAGCCTTTCTGGAAACACCATATATTTT

clone_size: .
v_call: TRBV10-3
d_call: TRBD1
j_call: TRBJ2-6
cdr3_aa: CATAGGTGTGGANVLTF
cdr3_nt: TGTGCCACGGCGGGCGGGACAGGTACGGGTGGGGCCAACGTCCTGACTTTC

clone_size: once
v_call: TRBV5-4
d_call: .
j_call: TRBJ2-3
cdr3_aa: CASSSIATGTDTQYF
cdr3_nt: TGTGCCAGCAGCTCCATAGCGACTGGCACAGATACGCAGTATTTT

clone_size: .
v_call: TRBV2
d_call: TRBD1
j_call: TRBJ2-1
cdr3_aa: CASSKQGGPYNEQFF
cdr3_nt: TGTGCCAGCAGTAAACAGGGGGGCCCCTACAATGAGCAGTTCTTC

clone_size: .
v_call: TRBV7-2
d_call: .
j_call: TRBJ2-1
cdr3_aa: CASSLVSGQAYEQFF
cdr3_nt: TGTGCCAGCAGCTTAGTTAGCGGTCAGGCCTATGAGCAGTTCTTC

clone_size: once
v_call: TRBV18
d_call: TRBD2
j_call: TRBJ2-2
cdr3_aa: CASSRAGLAGLSGELFF
cdr3_nt: TGTGCCAGCTCACGAGCGGGACTAGCGGGACTATCCGGGGAGCTGTTTTTT

clone_size: .
v_call: TRBV2
d_call: TRBD1
j_call: TRBJ1-4
cdr3_aa: CASSSHRGRDEKLFF
cdr3_nt: TGTGCCAGCAGCTCTCACAGGGGGCGCGATGAAAAACTGTTTTTT

clone_size: .
v_call: TRBV6-1
d_call: .
j_call: TRBJ2-7
cdr3_aa: CASSGDFPYEQYF
cdr3_nt: TGTGCCAGCAGTGGAGATTTTCCCTACGAGCAGTACTTC

clone_size: .
v_call: TRBV30
d_call: TRBD1
j_call: TRBJ2-7
cdr3_aa: CAWNLDRDYEQYF
cdr3_nt: TGTGCCTGGAACCTGGACAGGGACTACGAGCAGTACTTC

clone_size: .
v_call: TRBV30
d_call: .
j_call: TRBJ1-1
cdr3_aa: CAWSVTWTEAFF
cdr3_nt: TGTGCCTGGAGTGTAACTTGGACTGAAGCTTTCTTT

clone_size: .
v_call: TRBV5-1
d_call: TRBD2
j_call: TRBJ2-1
cdr3_aa: CASSPRGAGETLYNEQFF
cdr3_nt: TGCGCCAGCAGCCCCCGAGGCGCGGGAGAGACCCTCTACAATGAGCAGTTCTTC

clone_size: .
v_call: TRBV9
d_call: TRBD2
j_call: TRBJ2-3
cdr3_aa: CASSAKRETSTDTQYF
cdr3_nt: TGTGCCAGCAGCGCCAAGCGGGAGACTAGCACAGATACGCAGTATTTT

clone_size: .
v_call: TRBV5-6
d_call: TRBD1
j_call: TRBJ1-2
cdr3_aa: CASRFRPGQAMGDGYTF
cdr3_nt: TGTGCCAGCAGGTTCCGCCCCGGACAGGCCATGGGGGATGGCTACACCTTC

clone_size: once
v_call: TRBV30
d_call: .
j_call: TRBJ2-7
cdr3_aa: CAWSVGSEQYF
cdr3_nt: TGTGCCTGGAGTGTCGGTTCCGAGCAGTACTTC

clone_size: .
v_call: TRBV12-5
d_call: TRBD1
j_call: TRBJ1-4
cdr3_aa: CASGLLLGTAYNEKLFF
cdr3_nt: TGTGCTAGTGGTTTGCTACTGGGGACAGCCTATAATGAAAAACTGTTTTTT

clone_size: .
v_call: TRBV5-1
d_call: .
j_call: TRBJ1-2
cdr3_aa: CASNSESGTSTNYGYTF
cdr3_nt: TGCGCCAGCAACTCCGAATCCGGGACAAGCACGAACTATGGCTACACCTTC

clone_size: .
v_call: TRBV7-9
d_call: .
j_call: TRBJ2-1
cdr3_aa: CASSLGRGSYNEQFF
cdr3_nt: TGTGCCAGCAGCTTGGGCAGGGGTTCCTACAATGAGCAGTTCTTC